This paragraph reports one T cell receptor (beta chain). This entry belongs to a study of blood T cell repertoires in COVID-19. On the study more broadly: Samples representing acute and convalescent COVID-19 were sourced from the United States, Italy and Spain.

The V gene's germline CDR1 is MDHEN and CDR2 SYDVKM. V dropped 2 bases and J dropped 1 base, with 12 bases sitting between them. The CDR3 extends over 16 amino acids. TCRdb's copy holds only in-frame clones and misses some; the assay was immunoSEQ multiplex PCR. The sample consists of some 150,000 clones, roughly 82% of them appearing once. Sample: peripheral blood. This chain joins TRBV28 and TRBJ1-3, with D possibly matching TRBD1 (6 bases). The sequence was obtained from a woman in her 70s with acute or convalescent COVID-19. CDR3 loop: CASSLNRVDSGNTIYF. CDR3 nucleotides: TGTGCCAGCAGTTTAAACAGGGTCGATTCTGGAAACACCATATATTTT. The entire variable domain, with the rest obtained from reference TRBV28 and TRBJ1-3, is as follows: DVKVTQSSRYLVKRTGEKVFLECVQDMDHENMFWYRQDPGLGLRLIYFSYDVKMKEKGDIPEGYSVSREKKERFSLILESASTNQTSMYLCASSLNRVDSGNTIYFGEGSWLTVV.